The text below deals with one T cell receptor (beta chain). This sample was taken from a study of blood T cell repertoires in COVID-19. Whole-study context: Material from acute and convalescent COVID-19 was sourced from the United States, Italy and Spain. From T cells, B-cell-depleted T cells, or PBMCs came the material, which was cDNA or gDNA.

Authors' analysis steps: Counts of nucleated cells, estimated from reference gene primer amplification, were obtained. Method: immunoSEQ multiplex PCR; TCRdb's copy keeps in-frame clones and lacks some. V and J calls and clone size are copied from that table; D and trimming were computed from the DNA. Among 65,000 to 95,000 clones listed, nearly 90% were seen once. With 4 bases removed from V and 8 bases from J, the gap between germline ends came to 14 bases. The length of the CDR3 is 13 residues. From germline, CDR1 is MDHEN and CDR2 SYDVKM. The sample taken for sequencing was peripheral blood. This sequence joins TRBV28 and TRBJ1-2; D is uncertain. This sequence was found in a man in his 70s with active or convalescent COVID-19. The CDR3 sequence: CASSSPVIVGYTF. CDR3 DNA sequence: TGTGCCAGCAGTTCCCCAGTAATCGTGGGCTACACCTTC.